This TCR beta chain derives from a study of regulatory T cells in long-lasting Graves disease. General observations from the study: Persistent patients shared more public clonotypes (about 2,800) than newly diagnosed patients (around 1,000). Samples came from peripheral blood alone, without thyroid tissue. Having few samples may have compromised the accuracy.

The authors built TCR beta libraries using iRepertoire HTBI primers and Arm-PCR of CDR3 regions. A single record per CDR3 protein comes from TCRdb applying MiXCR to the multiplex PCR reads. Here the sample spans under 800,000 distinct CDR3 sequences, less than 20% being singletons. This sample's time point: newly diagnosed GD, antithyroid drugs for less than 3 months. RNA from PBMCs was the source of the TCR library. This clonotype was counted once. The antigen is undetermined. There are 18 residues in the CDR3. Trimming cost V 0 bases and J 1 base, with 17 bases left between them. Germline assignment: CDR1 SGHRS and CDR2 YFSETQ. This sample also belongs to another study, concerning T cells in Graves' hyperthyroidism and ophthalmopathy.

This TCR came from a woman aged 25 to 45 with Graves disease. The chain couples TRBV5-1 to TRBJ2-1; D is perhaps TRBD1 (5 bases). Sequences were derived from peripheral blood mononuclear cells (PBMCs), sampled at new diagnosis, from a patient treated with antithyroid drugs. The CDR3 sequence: CASSLADESRTSYNEQFF. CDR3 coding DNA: TGCGCCAGCAGCTTGGCCGATGAATCCCGGACATCCTACAATGAGCAGTTCTTC.